This TCR beta chain came from a study of T-cell reconstitution after alpha-beta-depleted transplantation in children. The study, taken as a whole, reports: Reported findings indicate that, about two months after transplant, alpha-beta T cells came from several hundred expanded clones, which were derived from non-depleted graft cells. The high TCRbeta diversity at day 60 in some patients came from surviving recipient T cells and thymic progenitors. T-cell counts and diversity at one year post-transplant came mainly from newly produced T cells.

The TCRbeta library was prepared with unique molecular identifiers. TCRdb fed the PCR reads into MiXCR, producing one record per CDR3 protein. Of some 300,000 distinct CDR3 sequences listed, roughly a tenth were seen once; the top ten hold around 7.6%. Many counts were recorded for this clonotype. The antigen remains undetermined. Germline values: CDR1 DFQATT, CDR2 SNEGSKA (reference sequence). The CDR3 consists of 15 residues. The ends lost 0 bases at V and 2 bases at J; junction bases unmatched: 4. This TCR was recovered from a boy under two years old with acute myeloid leukemia, due to receive a stem cell transplant. Source: PBMCs, taken before TCRalphabeta/CD19-depleted stem cell transplant. The V gene is TRBV20-1, the J gene TRBJ2-5; TRBD2 matches at 9 bases. Here the CDR3 DNA reads TGCAGTGCTAGAGATGCTAGCGGGGTACAAGAGACCCAGTACTTC. This sequence encodes CSARDASGVQETQYF.